This entry features one T cell receptor (beta chain) sequence. This entry belongs to a study of blood T cell repertoires in COVID-19. At the level of the study: Sites across the United States, Italy and Spain contributed samples from acute and convalescent COVID-19. Sources were T cells, B-cell-depleted T cells, or PBMCs; the material itself was cDNA or gDNA.

Trimming took 4 bases from V and 4 from J; bases not matched to a gene: 5. The CDR3 length is 14 residues. In germline, CDR1 is SNHLY, CDR2 FYNNEI. Per the authors' pipeline: Amplification of reference gene primers was used by the study to estimate nucleated cell counts. Assay: immunoSEQ multiplex PCR; the TCRdb copy retains only in-frame clones and omits some. V, J and clone size are those of that table, while D and trimming were read from the DNA. The sample yields 150,000 to 200,000 clones, around nine tenths seen once. The clonotype originates from a man aged 18 to 30 with active or convalescent COVID-19. The sequencing sample was made of peripheral blood. J is TRBJ2-7 and V is TRBV2, with 9 bases lining up with TRBD1. CDR3 coding DNA: TGTGCCAGCAGTGCGACAGGACAGGGGTACGAGCAGTACTTC. Translation gives CASSATGQGYEQYF.